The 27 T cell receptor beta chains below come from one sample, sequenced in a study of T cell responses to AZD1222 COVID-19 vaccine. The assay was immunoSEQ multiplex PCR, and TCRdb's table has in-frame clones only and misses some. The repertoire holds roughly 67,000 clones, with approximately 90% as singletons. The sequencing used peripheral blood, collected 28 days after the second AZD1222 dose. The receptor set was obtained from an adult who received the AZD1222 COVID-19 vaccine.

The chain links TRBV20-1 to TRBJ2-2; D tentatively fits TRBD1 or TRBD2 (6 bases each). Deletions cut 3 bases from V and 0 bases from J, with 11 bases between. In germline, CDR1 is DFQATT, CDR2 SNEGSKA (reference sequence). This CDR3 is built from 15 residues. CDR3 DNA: TGCAGTGCTAGTATCCGGGGGCCGAACACCGGGGAGCTGTTTTTT. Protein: CSASIRGPNTGELFF.

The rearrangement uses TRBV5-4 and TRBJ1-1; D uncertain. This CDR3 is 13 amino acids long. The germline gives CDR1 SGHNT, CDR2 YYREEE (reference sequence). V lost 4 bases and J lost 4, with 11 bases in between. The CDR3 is CASSVWTATEAFF. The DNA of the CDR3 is TGTGCCAGCAGCGTGTGGACGGCCACTGAAGCTTTCTTT. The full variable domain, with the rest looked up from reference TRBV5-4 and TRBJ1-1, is ETGVTQSPTHLIKTRGQQVTLRCSSQSGHNTVSWYQQALGQGPQFIFQYYREEENGRGNFPPRFSGLQFPNYSSELNVNALELDDSALYLCASSVWTATEAFFGQGTRLTVV.

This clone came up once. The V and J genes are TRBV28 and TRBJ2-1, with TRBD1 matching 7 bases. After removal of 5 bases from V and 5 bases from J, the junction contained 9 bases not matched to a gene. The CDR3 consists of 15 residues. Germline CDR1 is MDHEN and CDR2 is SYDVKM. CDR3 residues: CASSATGTENNEQFF. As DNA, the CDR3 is TGTGCCAGCAGTGCAACCGGGACAGAGAACAATGAGCAGTTCTTC.

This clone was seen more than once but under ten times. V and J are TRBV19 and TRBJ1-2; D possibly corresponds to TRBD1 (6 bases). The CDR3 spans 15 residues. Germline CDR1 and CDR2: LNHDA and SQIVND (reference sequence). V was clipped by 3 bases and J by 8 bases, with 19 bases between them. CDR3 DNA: TGTGCCAGTAGTATGTACAGGGACGAATTTGGGGGCTACACCTTC. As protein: CASSMYRDEFGGYTF.

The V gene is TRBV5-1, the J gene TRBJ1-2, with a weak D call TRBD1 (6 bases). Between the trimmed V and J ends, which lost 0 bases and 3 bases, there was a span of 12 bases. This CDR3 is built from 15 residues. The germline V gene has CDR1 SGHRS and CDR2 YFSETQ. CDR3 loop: CASSLDSRGYYGYTF. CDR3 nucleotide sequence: TGCGCCAGCAGCTTGGATAGCAGGGGATACTATGGCTACACCTTC.

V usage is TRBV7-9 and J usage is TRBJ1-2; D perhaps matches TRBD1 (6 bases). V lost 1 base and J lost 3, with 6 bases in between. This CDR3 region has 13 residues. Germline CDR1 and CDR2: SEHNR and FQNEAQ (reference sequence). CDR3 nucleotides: TGTGCCAGCAGCTTAGGGACAGACTATGGCTACACCTTC. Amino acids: CASSLGTDYGYTF.

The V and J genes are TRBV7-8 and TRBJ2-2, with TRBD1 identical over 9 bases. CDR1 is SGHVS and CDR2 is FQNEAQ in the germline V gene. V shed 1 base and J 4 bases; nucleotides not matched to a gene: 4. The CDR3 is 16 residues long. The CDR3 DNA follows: TGTGCCAGCAGCTTAGGGGGACAGGGTTTCACCGGGGAGCTGTTTTTT. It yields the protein CASSLGGQGFTGELFF.

The CDR3 nucleotides are TGTGCCAGCAGCTCTAGCGGGCGACCCTACGAGCAGTACTTC. Translating it yields CASSSSGRPYEQYF. The chain links TRBV11-2 to TRBJ2-7, with TRBD2 matching 8 bases. J lost 2 bases, V lost 4 bases, and 4 bases had no gene match. The CDR3 contains 14 residues. The germline V gene has CDR1 SGHAT and CDR2 FQNNGV. The full variable domain, in which reference TRBV11-2 and TRBJ2-7 provide the parts outside the CDR3, is EAGVAQSPRYKIIEKRQSVAFWCNPISGHATLYWYQQILGQGPKLLIQFQNNGVVDDSQLPKDRFSAERLKGVDSTLKIQPAKLEDSAVYLCASSSSGRPYEQYFGPGTRLTVT.

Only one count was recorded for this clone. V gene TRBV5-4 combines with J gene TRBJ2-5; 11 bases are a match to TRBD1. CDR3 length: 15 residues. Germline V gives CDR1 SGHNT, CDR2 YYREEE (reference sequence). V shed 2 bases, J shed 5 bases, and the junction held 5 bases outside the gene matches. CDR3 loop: CASSFRDRGYETQYF. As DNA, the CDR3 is TGTGCCAGCAGCTTCCGGGACAGGGGGTATGAGACCCAGTACTTC.

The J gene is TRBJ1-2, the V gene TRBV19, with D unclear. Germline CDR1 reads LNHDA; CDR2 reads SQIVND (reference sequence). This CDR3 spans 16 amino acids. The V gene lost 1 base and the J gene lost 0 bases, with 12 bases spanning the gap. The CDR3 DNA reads TGTGCCAGTAGTATAGTAGGCCTACTACCTAACTATGGCTACACCTTC. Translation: CASSIVGLLPNYGYTF.

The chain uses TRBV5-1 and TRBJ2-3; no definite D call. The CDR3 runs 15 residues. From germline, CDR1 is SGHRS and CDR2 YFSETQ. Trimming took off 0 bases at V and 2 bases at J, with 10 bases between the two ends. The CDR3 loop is CASSLERKATDTQYF. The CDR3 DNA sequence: TGCGCCAGCAGCTTGGAGCGAAAAGCCACAGATACGCAGTATTTT.

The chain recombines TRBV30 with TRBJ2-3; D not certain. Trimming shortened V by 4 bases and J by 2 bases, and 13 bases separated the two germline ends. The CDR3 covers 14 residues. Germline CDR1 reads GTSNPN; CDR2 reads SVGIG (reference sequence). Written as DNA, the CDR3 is TGTGCCTGGAATATAGGGTCATCCACAGATACGCAGTATTTT. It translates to CAWNIGSSTDTQYF.

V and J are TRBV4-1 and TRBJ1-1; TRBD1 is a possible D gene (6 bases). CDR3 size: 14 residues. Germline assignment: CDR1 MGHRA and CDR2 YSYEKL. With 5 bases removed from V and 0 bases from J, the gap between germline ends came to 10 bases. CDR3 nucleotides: TGCGCCAGCAGCGCACAGGGCGTGAACACTGAAGCTTTCTTT. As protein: CASSAQGVNTEAFF.

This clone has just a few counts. The CDR3 DNA follows: TGCGCCAGCAGCCATGGGGGGCCCGGAAACACCATATATTTT. Protein: CASSHGGPGNTIYF. The chain links TRBV4-3 to TRBJ1-3; D may be TRBD1 (6 bases). The V gene's germline CDR1 is LGHNA and CDR2 YSLEER. V lost 3 bases and J 4 bases, leaving 10 bases between the germline ends. The CDR3 is 14 amino acids.

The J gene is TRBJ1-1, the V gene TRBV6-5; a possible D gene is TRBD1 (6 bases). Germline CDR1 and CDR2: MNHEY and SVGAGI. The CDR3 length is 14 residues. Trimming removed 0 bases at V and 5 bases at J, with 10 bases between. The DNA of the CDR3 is TGTGCCAGCAGTTACTCGACAGGCAGAACTGAAGCTTTCTTT. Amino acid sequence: CASSYSTGRTEAFF.

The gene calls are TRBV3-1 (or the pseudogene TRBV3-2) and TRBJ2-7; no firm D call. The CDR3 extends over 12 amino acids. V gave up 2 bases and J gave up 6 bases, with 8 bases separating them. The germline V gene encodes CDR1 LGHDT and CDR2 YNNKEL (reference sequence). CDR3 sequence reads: CASSQSSREQYF. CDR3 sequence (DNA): TGTGCCAGCAGCCAAAGCAGTCGCGAGCAGTACTTC.

The CDR3 is CASSITDNTDTQYF. The CDR3 nucleotides read TGTGCCAGCAGCATAACCGACAACACAGATACGCAGTATTTT. The rearrangement uses TRBV7-7 and TRBJ2-3; the D is unclear. Per germline, CDR1 SSHAT and CDR2 FNYEAQ (reference sequence). The V gene lost 5 bases and the J gene lost 2 bases, with 11 bases spanning the gap. The CDR3 contains 14 residues.

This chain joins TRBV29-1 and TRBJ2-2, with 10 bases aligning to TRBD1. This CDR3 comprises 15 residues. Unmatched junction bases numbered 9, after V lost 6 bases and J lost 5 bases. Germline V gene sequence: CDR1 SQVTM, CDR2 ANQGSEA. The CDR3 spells CSVLTGGGKTGELFF. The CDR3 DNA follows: TGCAGCGTACTGACAGGGGGCGGAAAAACCGGGGAGCTGTTTTTT.

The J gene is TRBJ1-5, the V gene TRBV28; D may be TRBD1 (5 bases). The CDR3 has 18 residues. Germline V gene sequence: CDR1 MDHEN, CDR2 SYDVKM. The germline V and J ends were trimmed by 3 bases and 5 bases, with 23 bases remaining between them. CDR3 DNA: TGTGCCAGCAGTTTGGTTTTAGGGGTAGGGAAGGATCATCAGCCCCAGCATTTT. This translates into CASSLVLGVGKDHQPQHF.

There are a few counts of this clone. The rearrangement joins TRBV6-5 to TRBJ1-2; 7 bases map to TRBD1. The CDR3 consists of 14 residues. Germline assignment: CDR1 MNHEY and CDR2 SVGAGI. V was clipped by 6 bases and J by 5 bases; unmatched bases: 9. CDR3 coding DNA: TGTGCCAGCAGCCGCGACAGGGAGGTTTATGGCTACACCTTC. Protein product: CASSRDREVYGYTF.

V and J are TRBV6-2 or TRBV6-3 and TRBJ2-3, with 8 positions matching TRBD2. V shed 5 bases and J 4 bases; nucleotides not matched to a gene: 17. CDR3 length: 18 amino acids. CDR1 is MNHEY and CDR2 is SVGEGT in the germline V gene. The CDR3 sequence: CASSRKSGSSLWADTQYF. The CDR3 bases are TGTGCCAGCAGTCGGAAAAGCGGGAGTTCTCTTTGGGCAGATACGCAGTATTTT.

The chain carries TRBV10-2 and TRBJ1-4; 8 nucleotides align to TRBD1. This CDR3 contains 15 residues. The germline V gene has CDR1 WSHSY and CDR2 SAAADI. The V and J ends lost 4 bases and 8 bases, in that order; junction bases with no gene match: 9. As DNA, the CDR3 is TGCGCCAGCAGTGGAACGGGACAGGTCGGGGAAAAACTGTTTTTT. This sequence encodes CASSGTGQVGEKLFF.

The CDR3 DNA reads as TGTGCCAGCAGCTTAGGTGGCATTGCAACTAATGAAAAACTGTTTTTT. Amino acid sequence: CASSLGGIATNEKLFF. This chain uses TRBV7-8 with TRBJ1-4; D remains unclear. The CDR3 spans 16 residues. V shed 1 base and J shed 0 bases, with 9 bases lying between them. Germline assignment: CDR1 SGHVS and CDR2 FQNEAQ. Full variable domain (remainder filled in from reference TRBV7-8 and TRBJ1-4): GAGVSQSPRYKVAKRGQDVALRCDPISGHVSLFWYQQALGQGPEFLTYFQNEAQLDKSGLPSDRFFAERPEGSVSTLKIQRTQQEDSAVYLCASSLGGIATNEKLFFGSGTQLSVL.

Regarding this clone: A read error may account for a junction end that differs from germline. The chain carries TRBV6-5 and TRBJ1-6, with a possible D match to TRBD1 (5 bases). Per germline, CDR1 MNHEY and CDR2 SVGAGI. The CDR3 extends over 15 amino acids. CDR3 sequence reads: CASSYSPLGDSPLHF. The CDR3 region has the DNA TGTGCCAGCAGCTACTCACCGTTGGGGGATTCACCCCTCCACTTT.

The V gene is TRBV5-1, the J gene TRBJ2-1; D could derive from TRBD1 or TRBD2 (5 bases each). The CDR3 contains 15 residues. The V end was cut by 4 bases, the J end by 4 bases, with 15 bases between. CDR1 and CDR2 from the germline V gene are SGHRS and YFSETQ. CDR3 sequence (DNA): TGCGCCAGCAGCCGGGGACCTAAAGGATACAATGAGCAGTTCTTC. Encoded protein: CASSRGPKGYNEQFF.

CDR3 coding DNA: TGTGCCAGCAGTGAAACCCTACCTTGGTCGGGGATCGGAAACACCATATATTTT. Its protein is CASSETLPWSGIGNTIYF. The chain is built from TRBV6-1 and TRBJ1-3; the D is unclear. CDR1 is MNHNS, CDR2 SASEGT, per germline. V was trimmed by 2 bases and J by 4 bases, leaving 21 bases between them. The length of the CDR3 is 18 residues.

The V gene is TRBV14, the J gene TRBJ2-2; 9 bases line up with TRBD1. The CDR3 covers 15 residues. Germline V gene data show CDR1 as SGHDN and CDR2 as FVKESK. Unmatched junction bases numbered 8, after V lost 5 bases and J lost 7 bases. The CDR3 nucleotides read TGTGCCAGCAGCATCTACAGGGGGCTTGGCGGGGAGCTGTTTTTT. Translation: CASSIYRGLGGELFF.